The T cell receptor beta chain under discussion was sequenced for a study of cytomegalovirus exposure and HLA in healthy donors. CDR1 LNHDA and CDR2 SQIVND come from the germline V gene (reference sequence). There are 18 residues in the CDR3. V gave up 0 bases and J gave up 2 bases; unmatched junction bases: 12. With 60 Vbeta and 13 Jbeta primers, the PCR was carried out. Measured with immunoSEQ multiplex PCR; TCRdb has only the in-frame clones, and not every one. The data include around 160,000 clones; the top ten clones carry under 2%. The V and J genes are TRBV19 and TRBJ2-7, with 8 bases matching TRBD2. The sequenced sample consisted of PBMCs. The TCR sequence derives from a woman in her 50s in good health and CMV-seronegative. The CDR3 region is CASSIDTRGGPTTYEQYF. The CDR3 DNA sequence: TGTGCCAGTAGTATAGATACTCGCGGGGGGCCGACTACCTACGAGCAGTACTTC.